Given below is one T cell receptor beta chain in context. This clonotype was detected only a few times. The clone's antigen remains unknown. Per-base quality was not reported, and no clone a single base away is much larger than it. This entry belongs to a study of blood T cells in healthy people across ages (dated by TCRdb to about 2015). Regarding the research as a whole: In model experiments, template switching captured about one uniquely barcoded TCR beta cDNA molecule for every two T cells. Using the same blood draw, the study looked at two additional independent replicas of 1 million unique cDNA reads for two donors, one aged 18 to 29 and the other aged 80 or older. To track age-related changes in TCR beta repertoire diversity, the study relied on deep sequencing normalized with unique cDNA molecular identifiers. To avoid experimental bias, donors of different ages were spread randomly across the sequencing lanes. The donors were divided into four age groups: young (average approximately 17 years), middle-aged (approximately 39), aged (about 61) and long-lived (approximately 74).

What the research found in general, with its limitations: As age increased, observed TCR beta diversity per million T cells dropped in a roughly linear way, and a significant reduction was already evident by age 40. Since profiling was done on bulk unsorted PBMCs, naive and antigen-experienced compartments could not be conclusively compared. Total diversity estimates from one million sequenced T cells were considered lower bounds and underestimates. The long-lived group showed more naive CD4+ T cells, fewer expanded clones and increased TCR diversity than the aged group, suggesting age selection. Because donor CMV infection status was unknown, age-related changes in expanded clonotypes were potentially confounded. A strong correlation was found between observed TCR beta diversity and the percentage of naive T cells measured by flow cytometry.

From the germline V gene, CDR1 is MGHRA and CDR2 is YSYEKL. The CDR3, from cysteine to phenylalanine, totals 15 residues. Just CDR3 DNA is preserved here, 45 bases in frame from base 1. V is cut by 1 base and J by 2 bases, and the space between the germline ends is 10 bases. Systemically healthy Caucasian individuals from Russia, some 38 in total and aged about 6 to 95 years, were included as donors. About 9.6 milliliters of peripheral blood were collected from each donor into EDTA-treated Vacutainer tubes. Ficoll-Paque density-gradient centrifugation was used to isolate PBMCs, with at least 6 million per sample. Trizol reagent was used to extract total RNA from PBMCs, with at least 5 micrograms per sample. For every donor, flow cytometry on a PBMC aliquot measured the percentage of naive CD45RAhigh/CD27high T cells. The library relied on 5' RACE. The sequencer was an Illumina HiSeq 2500. A second PCR of roughly 7 to 11 cycles was performed with a sample-barcoded 5' primer and a J-beta primer mix. A template-switch 5' adaptor carrying 12 random nucleotides introduced a unique molecular identifier onto each TCR beta cDNA molecule. At least 2.5 million CDR3-containing paired-end reads were obtained from each sample. The Mint cDNA synthesis kit, primed by a TRBC-specific oligonucleotide, was used to synthesize first-strand cDNA from all RNA. Following uracil-DNA glycosylase treatment, all cDNA underwent a first 18-cycle PCR with the universal primers M1SS and BC2_uni_R. For the original study's pipeline: For normalization, 1 million high-quality reads were randomly selected from each sample, with every read carrying a distinct molecular identifier. Reads sharing molecular identifiers were discarded rather than binned into consensus sequences. CDR3 identification, clonotype clustering and error correction used MiTCR with a Q25 quality threshold and the strictest error-elimination algorithm. A nonparametric unseen species model with Euler transformation was used to estimate lower-bound total TCR beta diversity. The raw public data were reprocessed by TCRdb itself: fastp quality trimming at Q25, MiXCR clonotype calling, in-frame beta chains only. Every CDR3 protein is listed once, alongside the most common genes and DNA of its rows. TCRdb assigned the V and J calls; the authors' analysis was not used. The sample table records around 970,000 distinct CDR3 sequences; roughly 50% of these occur just once. The ten top clones hold about a fifth of the sample.

Material: blood. The sequence is built from TRBV4-1 and TRBJ2-3; the D gene is unclear. The sequence derives from a woman aged 55 to 70 in good health. The CDR3 in this case is CASSQVGRVTDTQYF. The DNA sequence is given as TGCGCCAGCAGCCAAGTTGGTAGGGTCACAGATACGCAGTATTTT.